One sample yielded the 9 T cell receptor beta chains listed below, sequenced in a study of regulatory dendritic cells for organ transplantation. These receptors' antigens are unknown. Generated by immunoSEQ multiplex PCR, the TCRdb table keeps only in-frame clones and is missing some. The sample has under 15,000 clones; 74% are singletons. Sorted subsets were CFSE-labeled and cultured approximately 5 days with allogeneic dendritic cells. Sequenced input: naive CD4+ T cells from blood cultured with regulatory dendritic cells. Documented subset: CD45RA+ naive T cells. The receptors derive from a human donor in good health.

V and J are TRBV28 and TRBJ1-1, with 7 nucleotides matching TRBD1. The CDR3 has 11 residues. Germline V lookup: CDR1 MDHEN, CDR2 SYDVKM. V gave up 8 bases and J gave up 11 bases; unmatched junction bases: 8. CDR3: CASRDRAGAFF. Here the CDR3 DNA reads TGTGCCAGCCGTGACAGGGCTGGGGCTTTCTTT. The variable domain in full, completed from reference TRBV28 and TRBJ1-1, reads DVKVTQSSRYLVKRTGEKVFLECVQDMDHENMFWYRQDPGLGLRLIYFSYDVKMKEKGDIPEGYSVSREKKERFSLILESASTNQTSMYLCASRDRAGAFFGQGTRLTVV.

The genes are TRBV5-1 and TRBJ1-1, with a tentative D call TRBD1 (6 bases). The CDR3 has 13 residues. CDR1 is SGHRS and CDR2 is YFSETQ in the germline V gene. Trimming took 4 bases from V and 3 from J, leaving 10 bases between them. CDR3 region: CASSPTGDTEAFF. DNA for the CDR3: TGCGCCAGCAGCCCGACAGGTGACACTGAAGCTTTCTTT.

This chain uses TRBV5-7 with TRBJ2-5; 9 nucleotides line up with TRBD1. TRBV5-7 has ORF status, its function being uncertain. CDR3 length equals 16 residues. Trimming removed 4 bases from V and 7 bases from J; junction bases left unmatched: 14. CDR3 in amino acids: CASSPQPRDRAGTQYF. The DNA for the CDR3 is TGTGCCAGCAGCCCCCAGCCACGGGACAGGGCAGGGACCCAGTACTTC.

The gene calls are TRBV7-9 and TRBJ2-2, with TRBD1 matching over 8 bases. V shed 0 bases, J shed 7 bases, and the junction held 4 bases outside the gene matches. CDR1 is SEHNR, CDR2 FQNEAQ, per germline (reference sequence). The CDR3 extends over 15 amino acids. CDR3 protein: CASSLAGQVIGELFF. The CDR3, as DNA: TGTGCCAGCAGCTTAGCGGGACAGGTCATCGGGGAGCTGTTTTTT.

The CDR3, as DNA: TGTGCCAGCAGCGGGGAAGGGACAGCTCGATTTTATGGGACCTCTGGAAACACCATATATTTT. It translates to CASSGEGTARFYGTSGNTIYF. The chain joins TRBV9 to TRBJ1-3; the match to TRBD1 covers 7 bases. The junction had 21 bases not matched to a gene; V was cut back by 3 bases and J by 0 bases. The CDR3 consists of 21 residues. Germline lookup yields CDR1 SGDLS and CDR2 YYNGEE.

This chain links TRBV6-5 with TRBJ2-1, with D tentatively TRBD1 (6 bases). The CDR3 runs 15 residues. Trimming shortened V by 6 bases and J by 0 bases, and 12 bases separated the two germline ends. Per germline, CDR1 MNHEY and CDR2 SVGAGI. This CDR3 reads CASRRTEDSYNEQFF. CDR3 DNA sequence: TGTGCCAGCAGGAGGACAGAGGACTCCTACAATGAGCAGTTCTTC.

This chain joins TRBV5-8 and TRBJ1-5, with TRBD1 matching over 7 bases. CDR1 is SGHTS, CDR2 YDEGEE, per germline. This CDR3 comprises 15 residues. J lost 8 bases, V lost 2 bases, and 10 bases had no gene match. This CDR3 is CASSLGGQPWEPQHF. The CDR3 DNA reads as TGTGCCAGCAGCTTAGGGGGACAGCCCTGGGAGCCCCAGCATTTT.

This clone was seen only a few times. The chain recombines TRBV28 with TRBJ2-1; 8 nucleotides align to TRBD2. This CDR3 is 16 amino acids long. V dropped 4 bases and J dropped 6; count of bases not matched to a gene: 11. Germline V gene lookup returns CDR1 MDHEN and CDR2 SYDVKM. In DNA form, the CDR3 reads TGTGCCAGCAGTTCGGTAGCGGGGCGTCTCGGCAATGAGCAGTTCTTC. Its protein product is CASSSVAGRLGNEQFF.

This rearrangement joins TRBV5-4 to TRBJ2-5; 10 bases line up with TRBD2. V lost 0 bases and J lost 4; bases outside the gene matches: 6. Germline V gene sequence: CDR1 SGHNT, CDR2 YYREEE (reference sequence). The CDR3 loop spans 16 amino acids. CDR3 loop: CASSLASGGVRETQYF. The CDR3 nucleotides are TGTGCCAGCAGCTTGGCTAGCGGGGGAGTGCGAGAGACCCAGTACTTC.